This TCR beta chain was recorded in a study of blood T cell repertoires in COVID-19. Study context: COVID-19 samples collected from the United States, Italy and Spain covered acute and convalescent phases. Sources were T cells, B-cell-depleted T cells, or PBMCs; the material itself was cDNA or gDNA.

The CDR3 covers 17 residues. V shed 2 bases and J shed 4 bases, with 19 bases lying between them. CDR1 is SGHAT, CDR2 FQNNGV, per germline. Original processing notes: It was from reference gene primer amplification that nucleated cell counts were estimated. Assay used: immunoSEQ multiplex PCR; TCRdb lists only in-frame clones, some missing. The V and J calls and clone size were taken over from that table, and D and trimming were inferred from the DNA. Here the sample spans hundreds of thousands of clones, approximately 84% being singletons. The chain is built from TRBV11-2 and TRBJ2-3; tentatively, D is TRBD1 (6 bases). The receptor was derived from a human donor in a cohort sampled during active COVID-19. Sequencing input: peripheral blood. The CDR3 sequence is CASSLYQGRGLADTQYF. The CDR3 DNA reads as TGTGCCAGCAGCTTATATCAGGGCAGGGGTTTGGCAGATACGCAGTATTTT.